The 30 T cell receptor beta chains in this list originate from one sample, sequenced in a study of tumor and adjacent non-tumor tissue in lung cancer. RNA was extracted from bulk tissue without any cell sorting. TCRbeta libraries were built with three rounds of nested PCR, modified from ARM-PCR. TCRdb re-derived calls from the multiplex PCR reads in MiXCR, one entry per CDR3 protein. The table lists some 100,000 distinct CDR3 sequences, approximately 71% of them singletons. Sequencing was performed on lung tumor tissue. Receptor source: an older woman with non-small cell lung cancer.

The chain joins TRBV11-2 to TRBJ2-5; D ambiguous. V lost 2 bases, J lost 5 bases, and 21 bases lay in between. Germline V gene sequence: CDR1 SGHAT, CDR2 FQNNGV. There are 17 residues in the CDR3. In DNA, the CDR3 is TGTGCCAGCAGCTTATCCAGGAGAAACGCTTATACGGAGACCCAGTACTTC. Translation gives CASSLSRRNAYTETQYF.

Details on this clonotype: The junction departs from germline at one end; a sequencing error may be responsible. Written as DNA, the CDR3 is TGTGCCAGTAGCTTTGGAGGATCCTACAATGAGCTGTTCTTC. Protein sequence: CASSFGGSYNELFF. The V gene is TRBV11-2, the J gene TRBJ2-1; TRBD2 might be the D (5 bases). This CDR3 contains 14 residues. Per germline, CDR1 SGHAT and CDR2 FQNNGV.

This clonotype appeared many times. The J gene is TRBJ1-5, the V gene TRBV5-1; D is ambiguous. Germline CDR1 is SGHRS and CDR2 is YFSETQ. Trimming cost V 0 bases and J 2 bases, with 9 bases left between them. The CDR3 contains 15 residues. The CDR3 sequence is CASSLDSAGNQPQHF. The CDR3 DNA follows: TGCGCCAGCAGCTTGGATTCCGCGGGCAATCAGCCCCAGCATTTT. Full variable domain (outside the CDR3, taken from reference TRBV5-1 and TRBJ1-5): KAGVTQTPRYLIKTRGQQVTLSCSPISGHRSVSWYQQTPGQGLQFLFEYFSETQRNKGNFPGRFSGRQFSNSRSEMNVSTLELGDSALYLCASSLDSAGNQPQHFGDGTRLSIL.

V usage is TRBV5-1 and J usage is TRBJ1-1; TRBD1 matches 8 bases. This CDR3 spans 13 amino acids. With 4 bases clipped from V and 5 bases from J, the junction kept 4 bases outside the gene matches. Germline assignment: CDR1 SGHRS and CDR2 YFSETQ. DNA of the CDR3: TGCGCCAGCAGCCCCTACAGGGGGACTGAAGCTTTCTTT. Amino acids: CASSPYRGTEAFF.

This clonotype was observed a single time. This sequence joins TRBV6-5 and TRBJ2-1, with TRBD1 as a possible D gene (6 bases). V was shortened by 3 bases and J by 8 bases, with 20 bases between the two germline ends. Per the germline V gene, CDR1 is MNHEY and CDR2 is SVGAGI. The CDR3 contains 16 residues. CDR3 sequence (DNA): TGTGCCAGCAGTTATTATGCGGCGCTGGGGGCAGATGAGCAGTTCTTC. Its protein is CASSYYAALGADEQFF.

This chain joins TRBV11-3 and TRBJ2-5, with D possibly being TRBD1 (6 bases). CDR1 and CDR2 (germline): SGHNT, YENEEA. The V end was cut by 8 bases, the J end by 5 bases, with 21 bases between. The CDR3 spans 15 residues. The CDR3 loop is CASGLVGHVGETQYF. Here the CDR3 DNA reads TGTGCCAGCGGCCTCGTGGGACACGTAGGGGAGACCCAGTACTTC.

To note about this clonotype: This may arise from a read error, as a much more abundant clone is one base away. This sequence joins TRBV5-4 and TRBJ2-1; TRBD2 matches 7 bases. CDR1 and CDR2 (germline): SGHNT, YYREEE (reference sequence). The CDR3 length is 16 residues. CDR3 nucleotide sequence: TGTACCAGCAGCGGGGTTTTAACGGGAGGTAACAATGAGCAGTTCTTC. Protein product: CTSSGVLTGGNNEQFF.

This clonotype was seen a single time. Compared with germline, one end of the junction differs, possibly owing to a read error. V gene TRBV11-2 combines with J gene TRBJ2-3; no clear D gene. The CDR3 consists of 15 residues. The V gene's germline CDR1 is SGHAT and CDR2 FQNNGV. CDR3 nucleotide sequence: TGTGCCTGCAGCTTAGTCGCCCAGGTCGCAGATACGCAGTATTTT. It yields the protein CACSLVAQVADTQYF.

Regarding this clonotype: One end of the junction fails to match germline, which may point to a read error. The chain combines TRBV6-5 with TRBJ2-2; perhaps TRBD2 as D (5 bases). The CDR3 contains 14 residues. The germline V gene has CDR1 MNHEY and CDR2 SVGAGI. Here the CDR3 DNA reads TGTGCCAGCAGTTTACAGAGGGATACCGGTGAGCTGTTTTTT. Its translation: CASSLQRDTGELFF.

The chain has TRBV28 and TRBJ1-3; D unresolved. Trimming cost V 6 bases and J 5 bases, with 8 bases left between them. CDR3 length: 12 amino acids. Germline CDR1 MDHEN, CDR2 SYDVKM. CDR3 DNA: TGTGCCAGCAGGGATAGCCGAAACACCATATATTTT. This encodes CASRDSRNTIYF.

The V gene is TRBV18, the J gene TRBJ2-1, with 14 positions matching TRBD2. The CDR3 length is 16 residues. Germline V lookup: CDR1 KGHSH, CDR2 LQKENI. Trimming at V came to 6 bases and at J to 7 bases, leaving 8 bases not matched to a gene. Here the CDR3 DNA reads TGTGCCAGCTCCAGCACCAGGACTAGCGGGAGGAATGAGCAGTTCTTC. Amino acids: CASSSTRTSGRNEQFF.

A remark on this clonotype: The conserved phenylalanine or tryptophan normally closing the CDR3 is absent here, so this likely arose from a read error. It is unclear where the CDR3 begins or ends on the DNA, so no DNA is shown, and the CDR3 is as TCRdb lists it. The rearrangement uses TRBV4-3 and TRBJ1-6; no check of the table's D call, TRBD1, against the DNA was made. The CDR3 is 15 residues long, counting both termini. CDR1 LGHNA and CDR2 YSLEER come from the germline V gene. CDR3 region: CASSPGDRGNSPFHL.

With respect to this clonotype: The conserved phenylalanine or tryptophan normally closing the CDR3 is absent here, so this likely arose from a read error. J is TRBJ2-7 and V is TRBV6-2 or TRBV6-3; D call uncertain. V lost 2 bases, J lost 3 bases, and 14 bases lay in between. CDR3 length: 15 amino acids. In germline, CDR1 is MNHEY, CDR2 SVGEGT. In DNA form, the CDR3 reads TGTGCCAGCAGTTACCGGTCAGGATCTAGCTACGAGCAGTACCTC. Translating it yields CASSYRSGSSYEQYL.

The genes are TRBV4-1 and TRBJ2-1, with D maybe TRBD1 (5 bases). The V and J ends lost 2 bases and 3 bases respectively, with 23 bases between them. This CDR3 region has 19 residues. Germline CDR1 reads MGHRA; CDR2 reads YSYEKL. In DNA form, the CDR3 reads TGCGCCAGCAGCCAAAGAGGCAGGGTCCGGAATTTCAGCTACAATGAGCAGTTCTTC. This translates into CASSQRGRVRNFSYNEQFF.

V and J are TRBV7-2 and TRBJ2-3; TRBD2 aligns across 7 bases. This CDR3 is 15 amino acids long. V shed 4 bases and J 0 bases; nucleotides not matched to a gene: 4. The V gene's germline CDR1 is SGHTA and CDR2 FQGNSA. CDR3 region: CASSYLAASTDTQYF. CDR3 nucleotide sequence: TGTGCCAGCAGCTATCTAGCGGCTAGCACAGATACGCAGTATTTT.

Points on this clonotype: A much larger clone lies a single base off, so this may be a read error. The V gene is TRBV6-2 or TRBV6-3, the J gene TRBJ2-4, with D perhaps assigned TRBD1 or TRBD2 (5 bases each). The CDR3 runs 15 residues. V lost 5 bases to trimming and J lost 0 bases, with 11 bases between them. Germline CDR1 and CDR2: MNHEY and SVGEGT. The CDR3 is CASSHPGTAKNIQYF. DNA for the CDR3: TGTGCCAGCAGTCACCCCGGGACAGCCAAAAACATTCAGTACTTC.

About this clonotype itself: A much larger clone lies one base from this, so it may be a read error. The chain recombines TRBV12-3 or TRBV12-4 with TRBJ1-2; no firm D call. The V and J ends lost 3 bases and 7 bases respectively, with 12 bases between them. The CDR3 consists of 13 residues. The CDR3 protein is CASSFNHRSGYTF. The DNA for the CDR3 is TGTGCCAGCAGTTTTAACCACAGAAGTGGCTACACCTTC.

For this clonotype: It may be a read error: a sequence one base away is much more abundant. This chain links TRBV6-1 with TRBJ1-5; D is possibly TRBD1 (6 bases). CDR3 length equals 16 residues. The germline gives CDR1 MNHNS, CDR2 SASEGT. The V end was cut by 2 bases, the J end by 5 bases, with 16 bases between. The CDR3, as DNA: TGTGCCAGCAGTGAACATCCGGACAGCTCTTATCAGCCCCAGCATTTT. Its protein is CASSEHPDSSYQPQHF.

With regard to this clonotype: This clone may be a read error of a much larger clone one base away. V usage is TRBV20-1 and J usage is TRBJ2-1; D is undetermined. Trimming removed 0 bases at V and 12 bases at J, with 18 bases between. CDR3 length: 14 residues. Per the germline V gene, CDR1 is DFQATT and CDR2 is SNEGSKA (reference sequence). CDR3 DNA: TGCAGTGCTAGAGAGTTCACCGGGTCTAGGGCGCAGTTCTTC. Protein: CSAREFTGSRAQFF.

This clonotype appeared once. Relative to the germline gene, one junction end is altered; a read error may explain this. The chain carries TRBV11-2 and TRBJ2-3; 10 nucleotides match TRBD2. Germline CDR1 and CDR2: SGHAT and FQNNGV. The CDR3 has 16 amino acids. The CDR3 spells CASTLAGGTGVDTQYF. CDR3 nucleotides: TGTGCCAGCACCTTAGCGGGAGGAACGGGGGTGGATACGCAGTATTTT.

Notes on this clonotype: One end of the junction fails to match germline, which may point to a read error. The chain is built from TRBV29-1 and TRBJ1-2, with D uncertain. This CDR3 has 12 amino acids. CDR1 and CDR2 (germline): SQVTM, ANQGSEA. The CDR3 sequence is CSADPDEDGYTF. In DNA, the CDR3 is TGCAGCGCTGATCCCGACGAGGATGGTTACACCTTC.

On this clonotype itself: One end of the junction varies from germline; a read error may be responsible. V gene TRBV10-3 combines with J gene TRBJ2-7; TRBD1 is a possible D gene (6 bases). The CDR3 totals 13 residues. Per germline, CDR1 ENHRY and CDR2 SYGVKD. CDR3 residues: CAIRGTQGYEQYF. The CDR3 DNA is TGCGCCATCAGGGGAACCCAGGGCTACGAGCAGTACTTC.

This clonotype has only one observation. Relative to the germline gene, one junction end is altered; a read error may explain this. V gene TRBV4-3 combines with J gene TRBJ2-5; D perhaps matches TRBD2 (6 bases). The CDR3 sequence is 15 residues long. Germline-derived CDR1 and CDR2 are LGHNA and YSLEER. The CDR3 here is CACSQEAPGEDTQYF. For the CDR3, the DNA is TGCGCCTGCAGCCAAGAGGCCCCGGGAGAGGACACCCAGTACTTC.

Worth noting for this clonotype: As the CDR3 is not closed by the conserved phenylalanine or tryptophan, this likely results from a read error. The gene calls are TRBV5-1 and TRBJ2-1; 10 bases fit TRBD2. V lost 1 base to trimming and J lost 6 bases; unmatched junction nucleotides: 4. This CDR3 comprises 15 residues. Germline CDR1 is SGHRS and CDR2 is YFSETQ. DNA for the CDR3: TGCGCCAGCAGCTTGAGGACTAGCGGTTGCAATGAGCAGTTCCTC. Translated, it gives CASSLRTSGCNEQFL.

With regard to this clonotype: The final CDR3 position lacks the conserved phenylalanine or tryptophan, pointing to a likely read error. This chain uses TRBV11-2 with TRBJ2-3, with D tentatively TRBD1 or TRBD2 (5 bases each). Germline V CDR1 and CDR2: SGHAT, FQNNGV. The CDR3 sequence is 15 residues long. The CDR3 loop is CASCATGTATDTQYL. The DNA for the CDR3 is TGTGCTAGCTGCGCCACGGGGACGGCCACAGATACGCAGTATCTT.

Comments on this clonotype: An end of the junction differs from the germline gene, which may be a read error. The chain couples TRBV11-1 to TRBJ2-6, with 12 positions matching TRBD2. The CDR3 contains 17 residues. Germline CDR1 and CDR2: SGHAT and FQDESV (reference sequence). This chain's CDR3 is CASRLGTSGSGANGLTF. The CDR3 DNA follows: TGCGCCAGCCGCTTAGGGACTAGCGGGTCTGGGGCCAACGGCCTGACTTTC. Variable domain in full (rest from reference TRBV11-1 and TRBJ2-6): EAEVAQSPRYKITEKSQAVAFWCDPISGHATLYWYRQILGQGPELLVQFQDESVVDDSQLPKDRFSAERLKGVDSTLKIQPAELGDSAMYLCASRLGTSGSGANGLTFGAGSRLTVL.

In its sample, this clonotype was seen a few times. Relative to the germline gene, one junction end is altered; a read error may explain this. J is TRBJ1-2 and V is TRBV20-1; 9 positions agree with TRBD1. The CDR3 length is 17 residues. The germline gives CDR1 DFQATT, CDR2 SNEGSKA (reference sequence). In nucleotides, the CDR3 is TGCAGTGCAGGGGGCGGACAGGGGCCAGGATATAACTATGGCTACACTTTC. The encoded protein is CSAGGGQGPGYNYGYTF.

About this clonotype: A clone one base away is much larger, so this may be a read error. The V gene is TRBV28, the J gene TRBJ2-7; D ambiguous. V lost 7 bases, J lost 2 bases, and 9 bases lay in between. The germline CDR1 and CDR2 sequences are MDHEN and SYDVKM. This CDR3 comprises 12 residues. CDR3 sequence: CASISSTYEQYF. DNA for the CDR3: TGTGCCAGCATTTCCTCAACCTACGAGCAGTACTTC.

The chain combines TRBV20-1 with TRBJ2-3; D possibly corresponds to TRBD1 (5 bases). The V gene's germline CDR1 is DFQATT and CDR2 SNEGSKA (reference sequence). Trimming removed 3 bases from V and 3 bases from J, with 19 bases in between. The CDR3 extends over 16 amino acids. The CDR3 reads CSASVGGADITDTQYF. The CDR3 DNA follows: TGCAGTGCTAGCGTTGGTGGGGCCGATATAACAGATACGCAGTATTTT.

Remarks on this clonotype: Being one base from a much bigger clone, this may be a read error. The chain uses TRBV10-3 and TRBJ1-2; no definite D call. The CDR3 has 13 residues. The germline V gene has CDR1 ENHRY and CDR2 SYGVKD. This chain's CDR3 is CAISVDPTYDYTF. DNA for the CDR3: TGTGCCATCAGTGTTGACCCTACCTATGACTACACCTTC.